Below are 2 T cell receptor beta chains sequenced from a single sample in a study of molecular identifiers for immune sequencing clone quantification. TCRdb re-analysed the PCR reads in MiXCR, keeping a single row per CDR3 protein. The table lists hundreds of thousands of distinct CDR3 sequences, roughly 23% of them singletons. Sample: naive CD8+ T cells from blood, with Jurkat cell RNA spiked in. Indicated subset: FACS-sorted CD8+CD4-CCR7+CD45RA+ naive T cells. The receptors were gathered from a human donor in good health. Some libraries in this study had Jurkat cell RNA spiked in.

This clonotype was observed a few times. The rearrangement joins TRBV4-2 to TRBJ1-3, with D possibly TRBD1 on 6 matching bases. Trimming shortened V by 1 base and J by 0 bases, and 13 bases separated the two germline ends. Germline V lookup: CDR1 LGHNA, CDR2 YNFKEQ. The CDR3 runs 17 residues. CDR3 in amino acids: CASSQGWDTISGNTIYF. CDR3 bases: TGTGCCAGCAGCCAAGGGTGGGACACAATCTCTGGAAACACCATATATTTT.

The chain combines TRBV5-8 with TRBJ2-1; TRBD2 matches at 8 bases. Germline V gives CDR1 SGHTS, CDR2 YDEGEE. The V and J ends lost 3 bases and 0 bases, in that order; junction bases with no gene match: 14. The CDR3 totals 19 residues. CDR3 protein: CASSSLLAGGPSSYNEQFF. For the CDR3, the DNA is TGTGCCAGCAGCTCGTTACTGGCGGGGGGCCCTAGCTCCTACAATGAGCAGTTCTTC.